This TCR beta chain was obtained from a study of control samples from healthy donors and cancer patients. Using immunoSEQ multiplex PCR, the repertoire was profiled, and TCRdb retains in-frame clones only, with some absent. The sample lists under 450,000 clones; roughly 90% were seen once. The CDR3 extends over 17 amino acids. The chain recombines TRBV21-1 with TRBJ1-3; the table's D call, TRBD1, has no DNA check behind it. TRBV21-1 has pseudogene status. This TCR derives from a man in his forties with head and neck cancer. The material sequenced was PBMCs. The CDR3 nucleotides read TGTGCCAGCAGCAAAGCGCACAGGGGAGGCTCTGGAAACACCATATATTTT. Its protein product is CASSKAHRGGSGNTIYF.